The sequence of this TCR beta chain was determined in a study of Graves' ophthalmopathy and Graves' hyperthyroidism. General observations from the study: Discriminating ophthalmopathy from stable hyperthyroidism, a 13-signature model attained a sensitivity of 85% to 90% and a specificity of almost 83%.

Germline CDR1 MNHEY, CDR2 SVGEGT. With 2 bases removed from V and 5 bases from J, the gap between germline ends came to 6 bases. The length of the CDR3 is 12 residues. RNA transcripts were the template, and TCR beta CDR3 regions were amplified from them. First-round RT-PCR with HTBI primers preceded a second-round multiplex PCR. TCRdb re-derived calls from the multiplex PCR reads in MiXCR, one entry per CDR3 protein. The table includes 400,000 or so distinct CDR3 sequences, 15% detected once. The starting material, approximately 10 ml of fresh peripheral blood, provided the PBMCs. At least ten counts were recorded for this clonotype. Its antigen is unidentified.

This chain uses TRBV6-2 or TRBV6-3 with TRBJ2-5, with D unresolved. This clonotype was sampled from a woman aged 18-29 years with stable Graves' hyperthyroidism. Sequencing was done on a sample of peripheral blood. The CDR3 reads CASSYSLETQYF. The DNA for the CDR3 is TGTGCCAGCAGTTACAGTTTGGAGACCCAGTACTTC.